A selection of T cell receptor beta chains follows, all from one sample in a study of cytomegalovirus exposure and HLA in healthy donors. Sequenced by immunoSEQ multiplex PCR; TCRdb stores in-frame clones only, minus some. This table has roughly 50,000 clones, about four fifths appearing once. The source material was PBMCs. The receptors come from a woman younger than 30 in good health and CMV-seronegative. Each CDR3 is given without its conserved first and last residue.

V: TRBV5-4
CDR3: ASSTPRPRTESNTEAF

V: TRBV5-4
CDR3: ASSLESLAHEQY

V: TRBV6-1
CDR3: ASSSKGDEQY

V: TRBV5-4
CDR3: ASTGGYNSPLH

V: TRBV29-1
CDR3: SVKGGVGYEQY

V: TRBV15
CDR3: ATSRVSSGIQMAREQF

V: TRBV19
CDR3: ASSIGPGYEQY

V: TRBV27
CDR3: ASSLAFRDSPEAF

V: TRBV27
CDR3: ASSLSGQYSNQPQH

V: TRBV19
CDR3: ASSIRQGTTSANNEQF

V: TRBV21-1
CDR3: ARPHLTGGAQGYT

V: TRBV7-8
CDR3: ASAGGSYNEQF

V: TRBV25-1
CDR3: ASSRTADEQF

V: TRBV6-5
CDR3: ASKHGEVSEQY

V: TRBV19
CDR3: ASSIVLTGRVMETQY

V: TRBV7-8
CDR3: ASSLDGHAYEQY

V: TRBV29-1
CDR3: SVERAGTGGADTQY

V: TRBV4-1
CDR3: ASSLVGRGIEDGYT

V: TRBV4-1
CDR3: ASTPCDEQY

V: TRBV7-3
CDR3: ASSSPGLGTSGSYNEQF

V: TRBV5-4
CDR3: ASSPGGGRTDTQY

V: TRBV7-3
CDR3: ASSSSGRAESYNEQF

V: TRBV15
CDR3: ATSVGGFPETQY

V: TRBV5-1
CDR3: ASSWGGASGSDEQY

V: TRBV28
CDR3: ASSRSTIGSTDAQY

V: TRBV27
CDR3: ASRTGENEQY

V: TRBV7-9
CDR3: ASSQGGGPGSDTQY

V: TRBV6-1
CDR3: ASSEVGMPQGEQY

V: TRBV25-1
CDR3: ASSGGGAPGNTIY

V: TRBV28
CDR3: ASSRLAGANEQF

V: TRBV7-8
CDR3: ASSSFRLAGGRAYEQY

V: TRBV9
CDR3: ASSVGTGVPIFYGYT

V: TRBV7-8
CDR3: ASSLGQGPSYEQY

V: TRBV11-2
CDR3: ASSFNRVGTEAF

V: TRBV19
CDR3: ASLGTGPPDTQY

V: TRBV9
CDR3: ASSAEGGLGYT

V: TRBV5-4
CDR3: ASSSTGTGDSGNTIY

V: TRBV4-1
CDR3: ASSQERGAAYNEQF

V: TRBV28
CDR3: ASSLQGAGNSPLH

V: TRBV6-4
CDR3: ASSDSTSGGTDTQY

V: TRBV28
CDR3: ASSSNRQGFNQPQH

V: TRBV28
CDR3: ASSLSRTRVTIY

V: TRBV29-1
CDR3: TYKRSTDTQY

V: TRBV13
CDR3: ASSLGLGGHNEQF

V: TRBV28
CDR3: ASSLFSGDAYEQY

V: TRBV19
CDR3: ASSGQGGYNEQF

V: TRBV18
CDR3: ASSPPSGNYGYT

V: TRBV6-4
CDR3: ASSDSTNSGANVLT

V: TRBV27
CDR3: ASRQGGAGNTIY

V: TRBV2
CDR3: ASSELVATDTQY

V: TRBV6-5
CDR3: ASRAGPREAF

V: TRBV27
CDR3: ASSLIGPSYEQY